This TCR beta chain was retrieved from a study of post-analysis software for immune sequencing data. Broader study findings: Multiple sclerosis patients had significantly lower normalized Chao1 diversity than controls.

Unique molecular identifiers featured in each of the TCR beta cDNA libraries. TCRdb reanalysed the PCR reads using MiXCR and keeps one entry per CDR3 protein. Here the sample spans more than 450,000 distinct CDR3 sequences, around 34% being singletons. A note on this clonotype: Its antigen is not identified.

The material sequenced was blood. This receptor was identified in a girl aged 2-17 years with multiple sclerosis.

CDR3 bases: TGCGCCAGCAAGGTCAGGCAAATTGAGGACACTGAAGCTTTCTTT. It yields the protein CASKVRQIEDTEAFF. This chain connects TRBV4-1 to TRBJ1-1, with D uncertain. CDR3 length equals 15 residues. CDR1 and CDR2 (germline): MGHRA, YSYEKL. V was trimmed by 7 bases and J by 3 bases, leaving 18 bases between them.